One and the same sample provided the 7 T cell receptor beta chains below, sequenced in a study of cytomegalovirus exposure and HLA in healthy donors. It was with 60 Vbeta and 13 Jbeta primers that the PCR ran. Profiled with immunoSEQ multiplex PCR; TCRdb holds only in-frame clones, not every one. The sample holds about 150,000 clones; approximately 80% are singletons and the top ten take roughly 3.7%. What was sequenced was PBMCs. The receptors stem from a male donor in good health and CMV-seronegative.

The rearrangement links TRBV19 to TRBJ1-5; D is possibly TRBD1 (5 bases). Trimming removed 8 bases from V and 4 bases from J, with 21 bases in between. There are 16 residues in the CDR3. CDR1 and CDR2 (germline): LNHDA, SQIVND (reference sequence). CDR3 sequence reads: CASHMGGSSKNQPQHF. The CDR3 coding sequence is TGTGCCAGTCACATGGGGGGGAGTTCCAAAAATCAGCCCCAGCATTTT. The full variable domain, in which reference TRBV19 and TRBJ1-5 provide the parts outside the CDR3, is DGGITQSPKYLFRKEGQNVTLSCEQNLNHDAMYWYRQDPGQGLRLIYYSQIVNDFQKGDIAEGYSVSREKKESFPLTVTSAQKNPTAFYLCASHMGGSSKNQPQHFGDGTRLSIL.

This rearrangement joins TRBV2 to TRBJ1-3; 7 bases are a match to TRBD1. Trimming at V came to 6 bases and at J to 0 bases, leaving 5 bases not matched to a gene. CDR3 length: 15 amino acids. CDR1 is SNHLY and CDR2 is FYNNEI in the germline V gene. CDR3 coding DNA: TGTGCCAGCAGACTACAGGGGAGCTCTGGAAACACCATATATTTT. It is translated as CASRLQGSSGNTIYF.

This clone occurred a few times. V gene TRBV7-8 combines with J gene TRBJ2-5; TRBD2 matches 7 bases. Losses at the gene ends were 6 bases for V and 7 bases for J; bases not matched to a gene: 17. Germline V gene sequence: CDR1 SGHVS, CDR2 FQNEAQ. The CDR3 has 16 residues. CDR3 DNA sequence: TGTGCCAGCAGTGGGTCCCTTAGCGGGTTTGGGAGGACCCAGTACTTC. Its translation is CASSGSLSGFGRTQYF.

This rearrangement joins TRBV10-3 to TRBJ1-5; 9 bases agree with TRBD1. The CDR3 has 15 residues. Germline CDR1 ENHRY, CDR2 SYGVKD. Trimming at V came to 6 bases and at J to 1 base, leaving 4 bases not matched to a gene. Written as DNA, the CDR3 is TGTGCCATCAGCGGGGGACAGGGAAGCAATCAGCCCCAGCATTTT. It is translated as CAISGGQGSNQPQHF.

As regards this clone: Other DNA sequences of this sample code for an identical CDR3. The V gene is TRBV11-2, the J gene TRBJ2-3; TRBD2 matches 10 bases. The V and J ends lost 4 bases and 6 bases, in that order; junction bases with no gene match: 13. CDR1 and CDR2 (germline): SGHAT, FQNNGV. The CDR3 sequence is 17 residues long. The CDR3 coding sequence is TGTGCCAGCAGCTCATACCTGTCGACTAGCGGGTCGGATACGCAGTATTTT. Translating it yields CASSSYLSTSGSDTQYF.

The rearrangement links TRBV11-3 to TRBJ2-1; weak D call: TRBD2 (6 bases). V dropped 5 bases and J dropped 4 bases, with 18 bases sitting between them. The germline V gene encodes CDR1 SGHNT and CDR2 YENEEA. The CDR3 is 16 amino acids. This CDR3 reads CASSPFRGTRYNEQFF. CDR3 nucleotides: TGTGCCAGCAGCCCCTTCCGCGGGACCAGATACAATGAGCAGTTCTTC.

The chain has TRBV6-1 and TRBJ1-4; TRBD1 matches at 9 bases. Germline V CDR1 and CDR2: MNHNS, SASEGT. Trimming took 3 bases from V and 4 from J; bases not matched to a gene: 9. This CDR3 contains 17 residues. For the CDR3, the DNA is TGTGCCAGCAGTGACCCCGACAGGGGGAGATTTAATGAAAAACTGTTTTTT. Protein: CASSDPDRGRFNEKLFF.